This TCR beta chain stems from a study of beta chain features in type 1 diabetes (dated by TCRdb to the late 2010s). Background for the entire study: Patients and healthy donors did not differ in mean age, gender distribution, total cell number or subset yield. A total of 90 million to 120 million sorted cells were examined across all samples, and a strong correlation was observed between cell number per subset and RNA yield. In the study, recently diagnosed type 1 diabetes patients and matched healthy donors were compared on the TCRB repertoires of their sorted circulating CD4+ T cell subsets. Regulatory and stem cell-like memory subsets were obtained from only 8 patients and about 8 healthy donors, while naive and central memory subsets were obtained from all 30 or so donors.

All of the isolated RNA was reverse transcribed with the High Capacity cDNA Reverse Transcription Kit, so expressed TCRB transcripts were sequenced. For stem cell-like memory T cell samples, survey-depth immunoSEQ sequencing was used, averaging approximately 1 million total reads per sample. Sorted cells were lysed in RLT buffer, and RNA was extracted using DNase-treated RNeasy Micro or Mini kits according to cell number. Each cell subset was processed separately to prevent cross-contamination, with patient and healthy donor samples processed together. The immunoSEQ multiplex PCR was used to amplify TCRB sequences from cDNA, yielding 87-bp fragments that span the CDR3 region. Amplicons were sequenced on the Illumina HiSeq platform. In the authors' own workflow: PCR bias was corrected computationally using synthetic template baselines, and reads within Hamming distance 2 were collapsed, with unmergeable singletons discarded. Reads were aligned against IMGT so that V, D and J genes, CDR3 length and insertions or deletions at six rearrangement sites could be assigned. Within each subset, clonotype counts were normalized to the number of sorted cells before true diversity and Gini coefficients were calculated with the tcR R package. The overlap coefficient, calculated on TCRB nucleotide sequences, was used to measure repertoire sharing. Not all clones reach the TCRdb copy of this immuneACCESS table, which keeps in-frame sequences only. Checked studies attribute under half of the gap to unresolved V genes and leave the rest unexplained. That table furnishes V, J and clone size, whereas the DNA furnished D and trimming. The sample has 70,000 to 95,000 clones on record, under 35% of them singletons. The ten largest clonotypes hold 0.4% to 0.55% of the sample.

A single peripheral blood draw of around 100 mL on average was collected from each donor into heparinised tubes. Using a panel that included CD45RO, CCR7, CD25, CD127, CD95 and CD27, naive, central memory, regulatory and stem cell-like memory CD4+ T cells were sorted on a BD FACSAria II. Purity was above 95% for every sorted population. PBMCs were separated immediately by Lymphoprep density gradient centrifugation and were stained directly, without being cultured. To minimize batch effects, samples were stained and sorted in pairs, one healthy donor with one patient per experiment. The research as a whole found: Because the HLA sub-analyses included only small numbers of individuals, any influence of HLA type on TCRB rearrangement was left unresolved. Naive, central memory and regulatory TCRB repertoires appeared to be more similar among patients than among healthy donors. PCR may preferentially amplify shorter templates, but because patient and control samples were amplified and corrected together, any resulting skew would affect both groups equally. Because cDNA was sequenced instead of genomic DNA, highly expressing activated cells could be over-represented, though the groups showed no difference in activation or CD3 levels. Type 1 diabetes patients showed a moderate but significant shortening of TCRB CDR3 length in all four CD4+ subsets. At VDJ recombination sites, patients with type 1 diabetes made fewer insertions and deleted more nucleotides, a pattern implying thymic rearrangement abnormalities.

As concerns this clone: Its antigen is unknown. No base quality information exists; no much larger clone differs at one position.

V and J lose 8 bases and 4 bases, and a span of 11 bases separates them. CDR1 is given as LNHNV and CDR2 as YYDKDF, both from the germline V gene (reference sequence). The CDR3, cysteine through phenylalanine, is 12 amino acids long. Here the CDR3 DNA is all that survives: 36 bases in frame from base 1. This chain is built from TRBV15 and TRBJ2-5, with a tentative D gene TRBD1 over 6 matching bases. This clonotype was obtained from a young woman in good health. Material for sequencing was stem cell memory CD4+ T cells from blood. The intended sense of this specimen's cell subset or site label: stem cell-like memory CD4+ T cells. The CDR3 reads as follows: CATSVGGETQYF. DNA sequence: TGTGCCACCTCGGTAGGGGGAGAGACCCAGTACTTC.